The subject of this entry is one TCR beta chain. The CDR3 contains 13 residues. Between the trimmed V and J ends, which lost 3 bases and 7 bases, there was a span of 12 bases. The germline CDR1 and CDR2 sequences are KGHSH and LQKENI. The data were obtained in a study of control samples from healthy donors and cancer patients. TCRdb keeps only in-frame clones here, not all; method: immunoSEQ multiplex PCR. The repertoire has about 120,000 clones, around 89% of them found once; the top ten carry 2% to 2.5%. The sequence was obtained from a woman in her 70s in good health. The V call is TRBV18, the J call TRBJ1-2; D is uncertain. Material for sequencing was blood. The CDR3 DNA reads TGTGCCAGCTCACCGACTCCGACCGGTGGCTACACCTTC. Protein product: CASSPTPTGGYTF.